The T cell receptor beta chain under discussion was sequenced for a study of CD8 T cells in Susac syndrome. Study in general: At blood draw, Susac syndrome patients were therapy-naive, on corticosteroids, or on intravenous immunoglobulin alone.

Random hexamers primed reverse transcription of about 0.45 to 1 ug RNA. MiXCR, applied by TCRdb to the immunoSEQ multiplex PCR reads, yields one record per CDR3 protein. This table has 200,000 to 250,000 distinct CDR3 sequences, about 94% appearing once. Recently defined diagnostic criteria classed the Susac syndrome patients as definite or probable. Negative isolation was used for CD8+ and CD4+ T cells, and FACS enrichment was applied to TEMRA cells. The sequence was obtained from a human donor with Susac syndrome. The material sequenced was CD4+ T cells from PBMCs.

The CDR3 DNA is TGTGCCAGCGGGAGACAGCGCTTGAACACTGAAGCTTTCTTT. This translates into CASGRQRLNTEAFF. This chain links TRBV11-2 with TRBJ1-1; tentative D call: TRBD1 (5 bases). Trimming removed 8 bases at V and 0 bases at J, with 13 bases between. The CDR3 runs 14 residues. Germline CDR1 and CDR2: SGHAT and FQNNGV. Full variable domain (missing parts from reference TRBV11-2 and TRBJ1-1): EAGVAQSPRYKIIEKRQSVAFWCNPISGHATLYWYQQILGQGPKLLIQFQNNGVVDDSQLPKDRFSAERLKGVDSTLKIQPAKLEDSAVYLCASGRQRLNTEAFFGQGTRLTVV.